These 10 T cell receptor beta chains came from one sample sequenced in a study of lymphopenia after photon versus proton radiotherapy. The repertoire was sequenced with immunoSEQ multiplex PCR; TCRdb's copy has only in-frame clones and lacks some. The sample lists approximately 170,000 clones; about 85% were seen once. The specimen was peripheral blood, collected from a patient treated with photon-based radiotherapy. The receptor set was obtained from a man in his forties or fifties with gastric cancer.

This rearrangement joins TRBV28 to TRBJ2-3; possibly TRBD2 for D (6 bases). This CDR3 contains 14 residues. Germline CDR1 reads MDHEN; CDR2 reads SYDVKM. The germline V and J ends were trimmed by 4 bases and 6 bases, with 14 bases remaining between them. The CDR3 nucleotides are TGTGCCAGCAGTTCGGGGGACTCTAGGGATACGCAGTATTTT. This gives the protein CASSSGDSRDTQYF.

This clone was recorded only once. V is TRBV10-3 and J is TRBJ2-2, with 8 bases lining up with TRBD2. Germline V CDR1 and CDR2: ENHRY, SYGVKD. J gave up 0 bases and V 11 bases, and 11 bases lay outside the gene matches. The CDR3 length is 16 residues. In DNA form, the CDR3 reads TGTGCCGCCTCCACGAGCGGGAGCGCGAACACCGGGGAGCTGTTTTTT. This gives the protein CAASTSGSANTGELFF.

The rearrangement links TRBV19 to TRBJ1-5; weak D call: TRBD1 (5 bases). The CDR3 contains 15 residues. Deletions cut 4 bases from V and 0 bases from J, with 10 bases between. CDR1 and CDR2 (germline): LNHDA, SQIVND (reference sequence). This CDR3 is CASSTRQTSNQPQHF. CDR3 nucleotide sequence: TGTGCCAGTAGTACGAGACAGACTAGCAATCAGCCCCAGCATTTT.

V and J are TRBV6-4 and TRBJ1-1; D might be TRBD1 (6 bases). This CDR3 contains 14 residues. V lost 2 bases, J lost 6 bases, and 13 bases lay in between. The germline gives CDR1 MRHNA, CDR2 SNTAGT. The CDR3 region has the DNA TGTGCCAGCAGTGACGGCCAGGGGAGCGCTGAAGCTTTCTTT. Translating it yields CASSDGQGSAEAFF.

The chain has TRBV28 and TRBJ1-5; 8 nucleotides agree with TRBD1. The germline V gene has CDR1 MDHEN and CDR2 SYDVKM. Trimming took 7 bases from V and 0 from J; bases not matched to a gene: 8. The CDR3 sequence is 16 residues long. CDR3 in DNA: TGTGCCAGCAAGACAGGGGCCCTTCGTAGCAATCAGCCCCAGCATTTT. It encodes CASKTGALRSNQPQHF.

This chain connects TRBV30 to TRBJ2-7, with 8 bases fitting TRBD2. Germline V gene data show CDR1 as GTSNPN and CDR2 as SVGIG (reference sequence). Losses at the gene ends were 1 base for V and 4 bases for J; bases not matched to a gene: 6. This CDR3 is 14 amino acids long. The CDR3 DNA is TGTGCCTGGAGTGGGGGGCTAGCGGGTTACGAGCAGTACTTC. Its protein product is CAWSGGLAGYEQYF.

This chain links TRBV7-2 with TRBJ2-7; D is possibly TRBD1 (7 bases). Trimming shortened V by 1 base and J by 7 bases, and 17 bases separated the two germline ends. The CDR3 consists of 15 residues. From germline, CDR1 is SGHTA and CDR2 FQGNSA. In DNA, the CDR3 is TGTGCCAGCAGCTTAGTCGGCCGACAGGGAGGAGAGCAGTACTTC. This codes for CASSLVGRQGGEQYF.

This chain connects TRBV19 to TRBJ2-7; D perhaps matches TRBD1 (5 bases). CDR1 is LNHDA and CDR2 is SQIVND in the germline V gene (reference sequence). Trimming removed 6 bases at V and 3 bases at J, with 15 bases between. This CDR3 is built from 14 residues. This chain's CDR3 is CASSTTVGNYEQYF. DNA for the CDR3: TGTGCCAGTAGCACGACAGTGGGAAACTACGAGCAGTACTTC.

Only a few counts were recorded for this clone. The chain is built from TRBV7-2 and TRBJ1-3; tentatively, D is TRBD1 (6 bases). Trimming cost V 1 base and J 1 base, with 11 bases left between them. This CDR3 spans 16 amino acids. Germline assignment: CDR1 SGHTA and CDR2 FQGNSA. CDR3 DNA sequence: TGTGCCAGCAGCTTAGGAGGGGGGCTTTCTGGAAACACCATATATTTT. This codes for CASSLGGGLSGNTIYF.

The chain combines TRBV27 with TRBJ2-3; D is unresolved. Trimming removed 7 bases at V and 4 bases at J, with 9 bases between. CDR1 and CDR2 from the germline V gene are MNHEY and SMNVEV (reference sequence). CDR3 size: 12 residues. CDR3 nucleotide sequence: TGTGCCAGCATGGGGTCCCCAGATACGCAGTATTTT. It specifies CASMGSPDTQYF.